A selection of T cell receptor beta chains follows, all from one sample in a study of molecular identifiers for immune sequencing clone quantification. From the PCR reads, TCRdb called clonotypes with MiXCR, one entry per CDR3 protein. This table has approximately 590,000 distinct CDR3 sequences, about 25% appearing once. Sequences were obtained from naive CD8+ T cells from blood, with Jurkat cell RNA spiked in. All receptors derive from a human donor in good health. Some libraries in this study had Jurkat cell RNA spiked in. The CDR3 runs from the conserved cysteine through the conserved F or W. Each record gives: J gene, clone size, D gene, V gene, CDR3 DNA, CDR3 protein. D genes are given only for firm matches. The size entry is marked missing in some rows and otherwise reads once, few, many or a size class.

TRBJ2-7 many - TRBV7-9 TGTGCCAGCAGCGACACAGGGCCCGAGCAGTACTTC CASSDTGPEQYF
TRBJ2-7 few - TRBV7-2 TGTGCCAGCAGCTTAGGGGGGGTCCATTACTACGAGCAGTACTTC CASSLGGVHYYEQYF
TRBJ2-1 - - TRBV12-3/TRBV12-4 TGTGCCAGCAGTTTAGGGGTAGGCCTTTACAATGAGCAGTTCTTC CASSLGVGLYNEQFF
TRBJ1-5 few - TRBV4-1 TGCGCCAGCAGCCTACTGATCAGCAATCAGCCCCAGCATTTT CASSLLISNQPQHF
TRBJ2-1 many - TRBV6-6 TGTGCCAGCAGTTACTCGACGGTCGGTGAGCAGTTCTTC CASSYSTVGEQFF
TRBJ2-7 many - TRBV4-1 TGCGCCAGCAGCCAAGAGATCCTGGCCCCCTACGAGCAGTACTTC CASSQEILAPYEQYF
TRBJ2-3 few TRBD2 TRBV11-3 TGTGCCAGCAGCCCCCCGACTAGCGGGGGTAGCACAGATACGCAGTATTTT CASSPPTSGGSTDTQYF
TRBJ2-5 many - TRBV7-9 TGTGCCAGCAGCTTAGCTTCAGAGTACCAAGAGACCCAGTACTTC CASSLASEYQETQYF
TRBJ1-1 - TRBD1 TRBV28 TGTGCCAGCAGTTTAATATCCGGGACAGGGATTTTTTTTTCTGAAGCTTTCTTT CASSLISGTGIFFSEAFF
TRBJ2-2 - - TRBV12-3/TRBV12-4 TGTGCCAGCAGATGGGACGGAGGAGGCGGGGAGCTGTTTTTT CASRWDGGGGELFF
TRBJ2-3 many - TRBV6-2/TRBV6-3 TGTGCCAGCAGTCTAGGACGGGGGCAATCAGATACGCAGTATTTT CASSLGRGQSDTQYF
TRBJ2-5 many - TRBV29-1 TGCAGCGTCTATGGGGCTTGGGAGGAGACCCAGTACTTC CSVYGAWEETQYF
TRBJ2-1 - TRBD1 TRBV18 TGTGCCAGCTCACCAGGCGGGACAGGGGGATACAATGAGCAGTTCTTC CASSPGGTGGYNEQFF
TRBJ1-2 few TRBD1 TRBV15 TGTGCCACCAGCAGAGATGAACAGGGGGCTTCTGGCTACACCTTC CATSRDEQGASGYTF